This T cell receptor beta chain was recorded in a study of T cells after posttransplantation cyclophosphamide. The data were produced by immunoSEQ multiplex PCR, yet TCRdb's version contains in-frame clones alone and is incomplete. The sample lists about 25,000 clones, none appearing once, the ten largest making up 4% to 5.5%. CDR1 and CDR2 (germline): MNHEY, SMNVEV (reference sequence). The V end was cut by 3 bases, the J end by 0 bases, with 8 bases between. The CDR3 loop spans 14 amino acids. In this sample, this clone turned up many times. Its antigen remains unidentified. Whole-study results and caveats: Skin or GI-infiltrating T cells shared few TRB sequences with blood. Recipient CMV seropositivity and CMV reactivation strongly tracked TRB clonality.

This chain connects TRBV27 to TRBJ1-1; D is perhaps TRBD1 (5 bases). This receptor was taken from a woman between 50 and 59 years old in good health, CMV-negative, and a related stem cell transplant donor. Material for sequencing was PBMCs. The CDR3 sequence is CASSFGGLNTEAFF. The DNA of the CDR3 is TGTGCCAGCAGTTTCGGGGGGTTGAACACTGAAGCTTTCTTT.